Listed below are T cell receptor beta chains from one sample, sequenced in a study of cytomegalovirus exposure and HLA in healthy donors. TCRdb's table, derived via immunoSEQ multiplex PCR, lists solely in-frame clones and lacks some. The sample yields some 130,000 clones, around 75% seen once. Sequenced material: PBMCs. The receptors were gathered from a man aged 25 to 45 in good health and CMV-seronegative. CDR3s include the opening cysteine and the closing phenylalanine or tryptophan. D genes are given only for firm matches. The size field is filled for only some rows; it gives once, few, many or a size class.

clone_size j_call v_call d_call cdr3_aa cdr3_nt
- TRBJ1-5 TRBV27 TRBD1 CASSLYGTGIGQPQHF TGTGCCAGCAGTTTATACGGGACAGGGATTGGGCAGCCCCAGCATTTT
- TRBJ1-2 TRBV5-6 TRBD1 CASSFIQGVNYGYTF TGTGCCAGCAGCTTTATTCAGGGGGTGAACTATGGCTACACCTTC
- TRBJ2-5 TRBV29-1 - CSVKRQRDLETQYF TGCAGCGTCAAACGACAGAGGGACTTGGAGACCCAGTACTTC
- TRBJ1-1 TRBV13 - CASSFSENTEAFF TGTGCCAGCAGCTTTAGTGAGAACACTGAAGCTTTCTTT
- TRBJ2-4 TRBV7-2 TRBD2 CASSVGRSGSLYF TGTGCCAGCAGCGTCGGGAGGAGCGGGAGCCTGTACTTC
- TRBJ2-3 TRBV19 - CASSYSTEYTDTQYF TGTGCCAGTAGTTACTCGACAGAATACACAGATACGCAGTATTTT
- TRBJ1-2 TRBV28 TRBD1 CASSLPGQGLAVYGYTF TGTGCCAGCAGTTTACCGGGACAGGGCCTGGCCGTCTATGGCTACACCTTC
- TRBJ1-1 TRBV7-2 - CASSLGGVATEAFF TGTGCCAGCAGCCTCGGGGGGGTGGCCACTGAAGCTTTCTTT
- TRBJ1-1 TRBV13 - CASSYRQEQEAFF TGTGCCAGCAGTTACCGACAGGAACAAGAAGCTTTCTTT
- TRBJ2-7 TRBV6-1 - CASSDGPDIYEQYF TGTGCCAGCAGTGATGGACCGGACATCTACGAGCAGTACTTC
- TRBJ2-1 TRBV25-1 - CASSDGSYNEQFF TGTGCCAGCAGTGATGGCAGTTACAATGAGCAGTTCTTC
- TRBJ1-2 TRBV5-6 - CASSDLGLTGTSYGYTF TGTGCCAGCAGCGATCTCGGATTAACCGGGACAAGCTATGGCTACACCTTC
once TRBJ1-2 TRBV19 - CASWEFNYGYTF TGTGCCAGTTGGGAGTTTAACTATGGCTACACCTTC
few TRBJ2-1 TRBV30 TRBD2 CAWSLLAGGGNEQFF TGTGCCTGGAGTCTACTAGCGGGAGGGGGTAATGAGCAGTTCTTC
- TRBJ2-1 TRBV5-1 TRBD1 CASSLGAWGQGNNEQFF TGCGCCAGCAGCTTGGGAGCTTGGGGACAGGGCAACAATGAGCAGTTCTTC
- TRBJ2-3 TRBV27 - CASSIGRRGADTQYF TGTGCCAGCAGTATTGGAAGGAGGGGAGCAGATACGCAGTATTTT
- TRBJ2-7 TRBV14 TRBD1 CASSQTRGRDEQYF TGTGCCAGCAGCCAAACCAGGGGGCGCGACGAGCAGTACTTC
once TRBJ2-5 TRBV7-2 TRBD2 CASSLGGLAGGGETQYF TGTGCCAGCAGCTTAGGTGGACTAGCGGGAGGCGGGGAGACCCAGTACTTC
- TRBJ2-7 TRBV6-5 TRBD1 CASTPGTGGYEQYF TGTGCCAGCACTCCCGGGACAGGGGGTTACGAGCAGTACTTC
- TRBJ1-3 TRBV12-2 - CASRCRGANTIYF TGTGCAAGTCGCTGCCGGGGAGCAAACACCATATATTTT
- TRBJ2-3 TRBV9 - CASSVARGTTDTQYF TGTGCCAGCAGCGTAGCTAGGGGAACCACAGATACGCAGTATTTT
few TRBJ1-1 TRBV18 - CASSPLPSRRDMNTEAFF TGTGCCAGCTCACCTCTCCCATCCAGACGGGATATGAACACTGAAGCTTTCTTT
- TRBJ1-1 TRBV19 - CASSPRQTVEAFF TGTGCCAGTAGTCCAAGACAGACCGTTGAAGCTTTCTTT
- TRBJ2-5 TRBV5-4 TRBD2 CASSSPVAGVETQYF TGTGCCAGCAGCTCCCCTGTGGCGGGGGTAGAGACCCAGTACTTC
- TRBJ1-2 TRBV29-1 - CSARDYYGYTF TGCAGCGCCCGGGACTACTATGGCTACACCTTC
- TRBJ1-1 TRBV28 TRBD1 CASSSIDRGRTEAFF TGTGCCAGCAGTTCCATCGACAGGGGGCGAACTGAAGCTTTCTTT
- TRBJ2-7 TRBV5-1 - CASSLLDSAYEQYF TGCGCCAGCAGCCTACTAGATTCTGCCTACGAGCAGTACTTC
once TRBJ2-3 TRBV30 TRBD2 CAWSRLAGAATDTQYF TGTGCCTGGAGTCGTCTAGCGGGGGCGGCCACAGATACGCAGTATTTT
- TRBJ1-4 TRBV5-8 TRBD1 CASSAYRQGQNEKLFF TGTGCCAGCAGCGCCTACAGACAGGGCCAAAATGAAAAACTGTTTTTT
- TRBJ1-2 TRBV9 - CASSPLGVPNYGYTF TGTGCCAGCAGCCCCCTAGGGGTCCCAAACTATGGCTACACCTTC
- TRBJ1-1 TRBV4-2 - CASSHGQALEAFF TGTGCCAGCAGCCATGGGCAGGCGCTCGAAGCTTTCTTT
- TRBJ2-3 TRBV9 - CASSVAGGDTQYF TGTGCCAGCAGCGTAGCTGGCGGAGATACGCAGTATTTT
- TRBJ2-3 TRBV29-1 TRBD1 CSALGRGSTDTQYF TGCAGCGCCTTGGGCAGGGGGAGCACAGATACGCAGTATTTT
- TRBJ2-7 TRBV29-1 TRBD2 CSVKVLARINEQYF TGCAGCGTTAAGGTACTAGCGAGGATCAACGAGCAGTACTTC
- TRBJ1-1 TRBV7-9 TRBD1 CASSQGAKAFF TGTGCCAGCAGTCAGGGGGCTAAAGCTTTCTTT
once TRBJ1-5 TRBV2 - CASSAGGDNQPQHF TGTGCCAGCAGTGCCGGGGGGGACAATCAGCCCCAGCATTTT
- TRBJ1-1 TRBV2 TRBD1 CASNMGAGRQGDTEAFF TGTGCCAGCAACATGGGGGCTGGCAGACAGGGTGACACTGAAGCTTTCTTT
- TRBJ1-1 TRBV5-1 - CASSPGLRTVTEVFF TGCGCCAGCAGCCCTGGTTTGAGGACAGTCACTGAAGTTTTCTTT
- TRBJ1-1 TRBV5-5 - CASSNRERNTEAFF TGTGCCAGCAGTAACAGGGAAAGGAACACTGAAGCTTTCTTT
- TRBJ1-1 TRBV4-3 - CASSRNREAEAFF TGCGCCAGCAGCCGCAACAGGGAAGCTGAAGCTTTCTTT
few TRBJ1-2 TRBV15 - CATSTRETGGGYTF TGTGCCACCAGCACTAGGGAGACTGGAGGTGGCTACACCTTC
- TRBJ2-6 TRBV19 TRBD1 CASSIGNRGGANVLTF TGTGCCAGTAGTATAGGGAACAGGGGTGGGGCCAACGTCCTGACTTTC
- TRBJ2-2 TRBV5-3 TRBD2 CARSCETSETGELFF TGTGCCAGAAGCTGCGAGACTAGCGAGACCGGGGAGCTGTTTTTT
- TRBJ1-5 TRBV4-3 - CASSQERWSQPQHF TGCGCCAGCAGCCAAGAAAGGTGGAGTCAGCCCCAGCATTTT
- TRBJ1-2 TRBV12-5 - CASGLETGYGYTF TGTGCTAGTGGTTTGGAAACAGGGTATGGCTACACCTTC